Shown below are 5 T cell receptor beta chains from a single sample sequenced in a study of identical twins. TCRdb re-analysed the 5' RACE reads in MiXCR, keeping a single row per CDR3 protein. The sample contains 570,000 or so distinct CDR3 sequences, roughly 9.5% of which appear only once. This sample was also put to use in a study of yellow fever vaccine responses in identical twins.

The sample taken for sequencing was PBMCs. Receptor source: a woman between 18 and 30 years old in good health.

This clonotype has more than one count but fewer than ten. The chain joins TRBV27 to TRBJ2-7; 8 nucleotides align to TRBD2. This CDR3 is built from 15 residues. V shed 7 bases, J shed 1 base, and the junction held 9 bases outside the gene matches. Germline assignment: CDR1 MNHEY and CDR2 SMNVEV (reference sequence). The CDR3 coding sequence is TGTGCCAGCACAAAACAGGCTAGCGGGTCCTACGAGCAGTACTTC. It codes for CASTKQASGSYEQYF.

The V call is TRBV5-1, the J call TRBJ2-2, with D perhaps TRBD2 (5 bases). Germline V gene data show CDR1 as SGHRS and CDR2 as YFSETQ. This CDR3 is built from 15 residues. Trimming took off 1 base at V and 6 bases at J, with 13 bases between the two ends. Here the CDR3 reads CASSLYSGAAGELFF. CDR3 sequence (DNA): TGCGCCAGCAGCTTGTATTCTGGAGCGGCCGGGGAGCTGTTTTTT.

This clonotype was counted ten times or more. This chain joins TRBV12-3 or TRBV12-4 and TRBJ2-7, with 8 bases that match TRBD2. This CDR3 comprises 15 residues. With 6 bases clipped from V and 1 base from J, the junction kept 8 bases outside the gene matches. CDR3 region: CASRKGASGSYEQYF. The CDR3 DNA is TGTGCCAGCAGAAAAGGGGCTAGCGGGTCCTACGAGCAGTACTTC.

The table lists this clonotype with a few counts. The DNA for the CDR3 is TGTGCCAGCAGCAGGACCGGGACAGTCGCCTACGAGCAGTACTTC. This encodes CASSRTGTVAYEQYF. The J gene is TRBJ2-7, the V gene TRBV25-1, with 7 bases fitting TRBD1. Germline V lookup: CDR1 MGHDK, CDR2 SYGVNS. The CDR3 is made up of 15 amino acids. V shed 6 bases and J 2 bases; nucleotides not matched to a gene: 10.

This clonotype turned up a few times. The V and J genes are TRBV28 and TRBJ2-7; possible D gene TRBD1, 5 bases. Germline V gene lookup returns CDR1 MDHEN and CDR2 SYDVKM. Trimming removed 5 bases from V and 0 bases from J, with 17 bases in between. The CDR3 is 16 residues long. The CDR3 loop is CASSTRQPDSSYEQYF. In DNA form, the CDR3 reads TGTGCCAGCAGTACCCGACAGCCCGATAGCTCCTACGAGCAGTACTTC.